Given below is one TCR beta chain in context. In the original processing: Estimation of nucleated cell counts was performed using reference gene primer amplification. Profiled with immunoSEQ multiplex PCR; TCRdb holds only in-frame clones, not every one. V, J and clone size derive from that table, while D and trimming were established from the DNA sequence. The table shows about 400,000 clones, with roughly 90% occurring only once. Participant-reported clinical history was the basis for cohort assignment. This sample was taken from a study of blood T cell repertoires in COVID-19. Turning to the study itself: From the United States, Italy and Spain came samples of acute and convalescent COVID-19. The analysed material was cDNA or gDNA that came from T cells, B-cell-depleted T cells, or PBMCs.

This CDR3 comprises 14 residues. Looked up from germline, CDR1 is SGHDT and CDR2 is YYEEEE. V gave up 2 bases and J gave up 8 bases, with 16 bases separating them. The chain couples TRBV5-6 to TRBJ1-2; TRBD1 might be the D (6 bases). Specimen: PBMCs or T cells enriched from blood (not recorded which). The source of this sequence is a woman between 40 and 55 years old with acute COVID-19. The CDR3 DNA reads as TGTGCCAGCAGCTTTCGGGGGGGCGCTTTCGGCTACACCTTC. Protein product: CASSFRGGAFGYTF.